This TCR beta chain comes out of a study of T-cell reconstitution after alpha-beta-depleted transplantation in children. The TCRbeta library incorporated unique molecular identifiers. From the PCR reads, TCRdb called clonotypes with MiXCR, one entry per CDR3 protein. The sample consists of approximately 1,000,000 distinct CDR3 sequences, under 30% of them appearing once. This clonotype was picked up a small number of times. Its antigen is still unknown. Study results and caveats: The study traced high day-60 TCRbeta diversity in some patients to surviving recipient T cells and thymic progenitors.

The CDR3 runs to 15 residues. Germline V gives CDR1 MNHEY, CDR2 SVGEGT. V dropped 0 bases and J dropped 5 bases, with 13 bases sitting between them. The input for sequencing was PBMCs, mostly from graft donor cells, taken 360 days after TCRalphabeta/CD19-depleted stem cell transplant. J is TRBJ2-5 and V is TRBV6-2 or TRBV6-3; D not certain. This clonotype originated in a boy in the first two years of life who had a stem cell transplant for SCID, so the T cells may come from the graft donor. CDR3 amino acids: CASSYSSAHKETQYF. The CDR3 nucleotides are TGTGCCAGCAGTTACTCTTCGGCACACAAGGAGACCCAGTACTTC.